The rows below give T cell receptor beta chains drawn from one sample of a study of cytomegalovirus exposure and HLA in healthy donors. Method: immunoSEQ multiplex PCR; TCRdb's copy keeps in-frame clones and lacks some. The sample records fewer than 250,000 clones, 60% to 80% being singletons. The sample comprised PBMCs. The receptors here all came from a woman aged 18-29 years in good health and CMV-seronegative. Both conserved end residues are trimmed from each CDR3.

cdr3_length	v_call	j_call	cdr3_aa
13	TRBV19	TRBJ1-2	ASSNYNRDRDGYT
12	TRBV7-2	TRBJ2-5	ASSFQTGQETQY
13	TRBV2	TRBJ2-7	ASSEAATGVDEQY
13	TRBV19	TRBJ2-2	ASSMAGLSTGELF
17	TRBV7-8	TRBJ2-6	ASSFTQGAYNSGANVLT
13	TRBV4-2	TRBJ1-3	ASSLDLGQRNTIY
12	TRBV25-1	TRBJ2-3	ASSPPLNTDTQY
11	TRBV30	TRBJ1-2	AWSVQGAFGYT
14	TRBV4-3	TRBJ2-7	ASSQDRGGISYEQY
11	TRBV2	TRBJ2-7	ASSVNGGYEQY
13	TRBV28	TRBJ2-5	ASSPPLAGGETQY
10	TRBV7-3	TRBJ1-1	ASSSWAGEAF
11	TRBV14	TRBJ2-2	ASSGDGTGELF
14	TRBV6-1	TRBJ1-5	ASSGLDRGSNQPQH
15	TRBV9	TRBJ1-6	ASSVAPRDIYNSPLH
13	TRBV2	TRBJ1-3	ASSDNRGLGNTIY
13	TRBV5-6	TRBJ1-5	ASSLGLYSNQPQH